Following are 29 T cell receptor beta chains from one sample sequenced in a study of Graves' ophthalmopathy and Graves' hyperthyroidism. As the template, RNA transcripts were used to amplify TCR beta CDR3 regions. RT-PCR was first run with HTBI primers, then multiplex PCR in a second round. Each CDR3 protein is one row after TCRdb ran MiXCR on the multiplex PCR reads. The sample has nearly 400,000 distinct CDR3 sequences, approximately 20% seen once. The sample comprised peripheral blood. These receptors came from a woman aged 18-30 years with Graves' ophthalmopathy.

This clonotype occurred many times. The V gene is TRBV7-6, the J gene TRBJ2-7; 8 nucleotides match TRBD2. With V trimmed by 5 bases and J by 7 bases, 13 bases remained unmatched. The germline CDR1 and CDR2 sequences are SGHVS and FNYEAQ. The CDR3 consists of 15 residues. CDR3 nucleotides: TGTGCCAGCAGCCCAGGAAGCGGGAGAGTGGGGGAGCAGTACTTC. Translated: CASSPGSGRVGEQYF.

The sample holds many counts of this clonotype. The gene calls are TRBV5-1 and TRBJ2-5, with a tentative D call TRBD1 (5 bases). The CDR3 consists of 14 residues. Germline V CDR1 and CDR2: SGHRS, YFSETQ. The V and J ends lost 2 bases and 3 bases respectively, with 11 bases between them. CDR3 protein: CASSLAGNEETQYF. Written as DNA, the CDR3 is TGCGCCAGCAGCTTAGCAGGGAATGAAGAGACCCAGTACTTC.

This clonotype was picked up many times. The rearrangement links TRBV28 to TRBJ2-7, with TRBD2 matching over 9 bases. J was trimmed by 0 bases and V by 5 bases; bases with no gene match: 11. This CDR3 has 17 amino acids. Germline V gene data show CDR1 as MDHEN and CDR2 as SYDVKM. The CDR3 DNA reads as TGTGCCAGCAGTATACCGGGACTAGCTTCACCCTCCTACGAGCAGTACTTC. This encodes CASSIPGLASPSYEQYF.

This clonotype was found many times. The CDR3 loop is CASSPDRVNFYEQYF. The DNA of the CDR3 is TGTGCCAGCTCCCCGGACAGGGTTAATTTCTACGAGCAGTACTTC. This sequence joins TRBV6-5 and TRBJ2-7, with 8 bases fitting TRBD1. This CDR3 region has 15 residues. V gave up 8 bases and J gave up 3 bases; unmatched junction bases: 12. Per the germline V gene, CDR1 is MNHEY and CDR2 is SVGAGI.

The rearrangement links TRBV13 to TRBJ2-7; D is unclear. The CDR3 has 15 residues. V lost 0 bases and J 0 bases, leaving 9 bases between the germline ends. Germline V gene data show CDR1 as PRHDT and CDR2 as FYEKMQ (reference sequence). For the CDR3, the DNA is TGTGCCAGCAGCTTAGGAAGGCCAAACTCCTACGAGCAGTACTTC. Translation gives CASSLGRPNSYEQYF.

Many counts were recorded for this clonotype. The chain couples TRBV25-1 to TRBJ2-5; TRBD1 matches 10 bases. Trimming took 3 bases from V and 3 from J; bases not matched to a gene: 7. The CDR3 has 16 residues. Germline V gives CDR1 MGHDK, CDR2 SYGVNS. This CDR3 reads CASSDGGQGMEETQYF. CDR3 DNA sequence: TGTGCCAGCAGTGATGGGGGACAGGGGATGGAAGAGACCCAGTACTTC.

The rearrangement links TRBV5-6 to TRBJ2-6; D not certain. This CDR3 has 16 amino acids. Germline CDR1 is SGHDT and CDR2 is YYEEEE. Trimming removed 4 bases from V and 2 bases from J, with 13 bases in between. CDR3 sequence (DNA): TGTGCCAGCAGCCCACGGGCACGGGCTGGGGCCAACGTCCTGACTTTC. Its protein product is CASSPRARAGANVLTF.

There are many counts of this clonotype. The rearrangement joins TRBV6-5 to TRBJ1-1; D perhaps matches TRBD1 (5 bases). Germline CDR1 is MNHEY and CDR2 is SVGAGI. The CDR3 runs 15 residues. Trimming pared 0 bases from V and 8 bases from J, leaving 16 bases between. The CDR3 protein is CASSYSLRDPLEAFF. The DNA for the CDR3 is TGTGCCAGCAGTTACTCTCTTAGGGACCCCCTAGAAGCTTTCTTT.

This clonotype has ten or more counts. The chain couples TRBV29-1 to TRBJ2-5; no reliable D call. CDR1 SQVTM and CDR2 ANQGSEA come from the germline V gene. The CDR3 covers 12 residues. Trimming cost V 8 bases and J 7 bases, with 17 bases left between them. CDR3: CSPIGRLGTQYF. CDR3 DNA: TGCAGCCCCATCGGACGCTTGGGGACCCAGTACTTC.

This clonotype was recorded many times. The V gene is TRBV4-3, the J gene TRBJ1-6; D remains unclear. From germline, CDR1 is LGHNA and CDR2 YSLEER. This CDR3 is built from 14 residues. V lost 1 base and J 7 bases, leaving 8 bases between the germline ends. CDR3 nucleotides: TGCGCCAGCAGCCAAGTCCATAAGAATTCACCCCTCCACTTT. Amino acid sequence: CASSQVHKNSPLHF.

This clonotype has a count of ten or more. The V call is TRBV12-3 or TRBV12-4, the J call TRBJ1-1; 8 positions match TRBD1. This CDR3 comprises 14 residues. Germline trimming cut 8 bases from V and 10 bases from J; bases unmatched to any gene: 15. CDR3 sequence reads: CASGRDRPGWGAFF. CDR3 DNA sequence: TGTGCCAGCGGCCGGGACAGGCCCGGTTGGGGAGCTTTCTTT.

V is TRBV30 and J is TRBJ1-3; no clear D. Trimming removed 1 base at V and 4 bases at J, with 14 bases between. Germline V gene data show CDR1 as GTSNPN and CDR2 as SVGIG (reference sequence). CDR3 length: 15 residues. The CDR3 loop is CAWSDTAAGGNTIYF. The CDR3 DNA is TGTGCCTGGAGTGATACGGCCGCCGGGGGAAACACCATATATTTT.

This clonotype was found many times. This rearrangement joins TRBV12-3 or TRBV12-4 to TRBJ2-7; D gene unclear. Trimming stripped 3 bases from V and 2 bases from J, with 14 bases between. This CDR3 comprises 15 residues. CDR3 sequence (DNA): TGTGCCAGCAGTTTTGGGTTATGGGGTGCCTACGAGCAGTACTTC. Translation gives CASSFGLWGAYEQYF.

The sample holds many counts of this clonotype. The chain employs TRBV28 and TRBJ2-5; 11 bases are a match to TRBD1. Trimming removed 6 bases from V and 1 base from J; junction bases left unmatched: 19. Germline V gene data show CDR1 as MDHEN and CDR2 as SYDVKM. CDR3 size: 20 residues. The CDR3 is CASRLDWDRGDYTSQETQYF. CDR3 nucleotide sequence: TGTGCCAGCAGACTCGATTGGGACAGGGGGGACTATACCTCCCAAGAGACCCAGTACTTC.

This clonotype has ten or more counts. This chain joins TRBV19 and TRBJ1-5; no definite D call. The CDR3 covers 17 residues. Trimming left V 6 bases short and J 1 base short, with 19 bases between. Germline V gene data show CDR1 as LNHDA and CDR2 as SQIVND (reference sequence). The CDR3 is CASRWTARPESNQPQHF. CDR3 bases: TGTGCCAGTAGATGGACGGCCCGCCCGGAGAGCAATCAGCCCCAGCATTTT. Full variable domain (remainder filled in from reference TRBV19 and TRBJ1-5): DGGITQSPKYLFRKEGQNVTLSCEQNLNHDAMYWYRQDPGQGLRLIYYSQIVNDFQKGDIAEGYSVSREKKESFPLTVTSAQKNPTAFYLCASRWTARPESNQPQHFGDGTRLSIL.

Ten or more counts support this clonotype. A much larger clone sits a single nucleotide away, making a read error possible. V gene TRBV6-9 combines with J gene TRBJ2-5; tentatively, D is TRBD2 (5 bases). With 3 bases removed from V and 7 bases from J, the gap between germline ends came to 6 bases. The CDR3 extends over 11 amino acids. From germline, CDR1 is MNHGY and CDR2 SVAAGI. CDR3 sequence (DNA): TGTGCCAGCAGTTACGGACTGACCCAGTACTTC. It specifies CASSYGLTQYF.

This clonotype came up many times. This chain connects TRBV6-5 to TRBJ2-6, with 9 positions matching TRBD1. The germline CDR1 and CDR2 sequences are MNHEY and SVGAGI. V dropped 2 bases and J dropped 4; count of bases not matched to a gene: 6. The CDR3 has 17 residues. In nucleotides, the CDR3 is TGTGCCAGCAGTTACGGGACAGGGAAATTGGGGGCCAACGTCCTGACTTTC. This sequence encodes CASSYGTGKLGANVLTF.

The J gene is TRBJ1-2, the V gene TRBV28; 8 bases agree with TRBD1. Trimming at V came to 7 bases and at J to 4 bases, leaving 8 bases not matched to a gene. From germline, CDR1 is MDHEN and CDR2 SYDVKM. This CDR3 is built from 14 residues. The CDR3 loop reads CASNTRGQGYGYTF. The CDR3 coding sequence is TGTGCCAGCAACACCAGGGGGCAGGGCTATGGCTACACCTTC.

In its sample, this clonotype was seen many times. The rearrangement links TRBV19 to TRBJ2-2; possibly TRBD1 or TRBD2 for D (6 bases each). The CDR3 covers 16 residues. The V gene's germline CDR1 is LNHDA and CDR2 SQIVND (reference sequence). V lost 5 bases and J 5 bases, leaving 18 bases between the germline ends. The CDR3 spells CASSGLVGGGTGELFF. As DNA, the CDR3 is TGTGCCAGTAGTGGATTAGTCGGGGGCGGGACCGGGGAGCTGTTTTTT.

V gene TRBV5-1 combines with J gene TRBJ2-5; 9 nucleotides match TRBD1. J lost 4 bases, V lost 4 bases, and 8 bases had no gene match. Germline-derived CDR1 and CDR2 are SGHRS and YFSETQ. The CDR3 is 15 residues long. CDR3 nucleotides: TGCGCCAGCAGCGCGTCCGGGACAGGGACAGAGACCCAGTACTTC. Translated: CASSASGTGTETQYF.

This clonotype was recorded at least ten times. The gene calls are TRBV28 and TRBJ1-2; D is uncertain. V lost 6 bases to trimming and J lost 8 bases, with 13 bases between them. CDR1 and CDR2 from the germline V gene are MDHEN and SYDVKM. The CDR3 contains 12 residues. CDR3 sequence (DNA): TGTGCCAGCAGCCTATCCTCCCCCGGCTACACCTTC. It specifies CASSLSSPGYTF.

The V and J genes are TRBV12-3 or TRBV12-4 and TRBJ1-2; the D gene is possibly TRBD1 (6 bases). This CDR3 comprises 13 residues. Trimming took 0 bases from V and 7 from J, leaving 9 bases between them. The CDR3 loop reads CASSLAGGPGYTF. The CDR3, as DNA: TGTGCCAGCAGTTTAGCCGGGGGGCCTGGCTACACCTTC.

The J gene is TRBJ2-3, the V gene TRBV6-7, with 9 bases fitting TRBD1. TRBV6-7 is identified as an open reading frame with a role that is uncertain. CDR3 length: 15 amino acids. V shed 7 bases and J 1 base; nucleotides not matched to a gene: 6. The CDR3 reads CASTQQGAGTDTQYF. The CDR3 region has the DNA TGTGCCAGCACCCAACAGGGGGCTGGCACAGATACGCAGTATTTT.

This clonotype was detected many times. V gene TRBV20-1 combines with J gene TRBJ2-5, with 8 positions matching TRBD2. V dropped 5 bases and J dropped 9; count of bases not matched to a gene: 14. Per germline, CDR1 DFQATT and CDR2 SNEGSKA (reference sequence). The CDR3 spans 14 residues. This chain's CDR3 is CSAPLPGGELAQYF. CDR3 sequence (DNA): TGCAGTGCTCCCTTGCCGGGAGGGGAGTTGGCCCAGTACTTC.

This clonotype was recorded at least ten times. The chain employs TRBV27 and TRBJ2-5, with 8 bases aligning to TRBD1. Germline loops: CDR1 MNHEY, CDR2 SMNVEV (reference sequence). The CDR3 length is 16 residues. The V and J ends lost 5 bases and 5 bases, in that order; junction bases with no gene match: 13. CDR3 residues: CASSPNPRGLGETQYF. The CDR3 nucleotides read TGTGCCAGCAGTCCAAACCCCAGGGGGCTGGGGGAGACCCAGTACTTC.

The table lists this clonotype with a few counts. The J gene is TRBJ1-5, the V gene TRBV6-1; D ambiguous. V was shortened by 4 bases and J by 9 bases, with 19 bases between the two germline ends. CDR1 and CDR2 from the germline V gene are MNHNS and SASEGT. The CDR3 is 15 amino acids. In DNA form, the CDR3 reads TGTGCCAGCAGTGGCATCGTTAACTCTGGACCGCCCCAGCATTTT. Its protein product is CASSGIVNSGPPQHF.

This clonotype was observed at least ten times. The V call is TRBV25-1, the J call TRBJ2-7, with 8 positions matching TRBD2. V shed 2 bases and J 3 bases; nucleotides not matched to a gene: 6. Per germline, CDR1 MGHDK and CDR2 SYGVNS. The CDR3 length is 15 residues. In DNA form, the CDR3 reads TGTGCCAGCAGTGAACCGCGGGGGGCCAGCTACGAGCAGTACTTC. Translating it yields CASSEPRGASYEQYF.

This clonotype was observed at least ten times. The rearrangement uses TRBV9 and TRBJ2-2; D remains ambiguous. Germline lookup yields CDR1 SGDLS and CDR2 YYNGEE. Trimming shortened V by 7 bases and J by 2 bases, and 12 bases separated the two germline ends. This CDR3 is 14 amino acids long. CDR3 loop: CASQSGPNTGELFF. In DNA form, the CDR3 reads TGTGCCAGCCAGTCGGGCCCTAACACCGGGGAGCTGTTTTTT.

This clonotype was observed at least ten times. V and J are TRBV6-2 or TRBV6-3 and TRBJ2-7; D not resolved. V lost 0 bases and J lost 3, with 9 bases in between. Per germline, CDR1 MNHEY and CDR2 SVGEGT. The CDR3 extends over 14 amino acids. This chain's CDR3 is CASSYSILGYEQYF. The CDR3 DNA sequence: TGTGCCAGCAGTTACTCGATTCTGGGCTACGAGCAGTACTTC.